Following are 3 T cell receptor beta chains from one sample sequenced in a study of neurological immune-mediated disorders. TCRdb re-called the 5' RACE reads through MiXCR, storing one row per CDR3 protein. The profile shows more than 40,000 distinct CDR3 sequences, 3% to 3.5% of them singletons. Sequenced input: PBMCs. These receptors originate from a woman aged 45 to 65 with multiple sclerosis.

This clonotype appeared many times. The chain links TRBV7-8 to TRBJ2-7, with TRBD1 matching over 8 bases. V was clipped by 5 bases and J by 1 base; unmatched bases: 4. Germline V CDR1 and CDR2: SGHVS, FQNEAQ. The CDR3 is 14 residues long. CDR3 coding DNA: TGTGCCAGCAGCATCAGGGGGCTGTCCTACGAGCAGTACTTC. This gives the protein CASSIRGLSYEQYF.

Ten or more counts support this clonotype. CDR3: CASTRLSGGGANVLTF. Here the CDR3 DNA reads TGTGCCAGCACCCGGTTGAGCGGTGGTGGGGCCAACGTCCTGACTTTC. This chain joins TRBV12-3 or TRBV12-4 and TRBJ2-6; possibly TRBD2 for D (5 bases). The CDR3 loop spans 16 amino acids. V lost 7 bases, J lost 3 bases, and 16 bases lay in between.

In its sample, this clonotype was seen many times. The CDR3 loop is CASSQTSGARQYF. The CDR3 coding sequence is TGTGCCAGCAGCCAGACTAGCGGGGCTCGTCAGTACTTC. The V and J genes are TRBV12-3 or TRBV12-4 and TRBJ2-5, with 11 bases identical to TRBD2. With V trimmed by 6 bases and J by 11 bases, 8 bases remained unmatched. The CDR3 loop spans 13 amino acids.